These 18 T cell receptor beta chains were all obtained from the same sample, sequenced in a study of cytomegalovirus exposure and HLA in healthy donors (dated by TCRdb to the late 2010s). Library construction relied on the immunoSEQ multiplex PCR assay. For the multiplex PCR, a mixture combining 60 forward primers for TCR Vbeta segments and 13 reverse primers for TCR Jbeta segments was used. TCRdb mirrors the immuneACCESS table, restricted to in-frame sequences. Some clones are absent from its copies; in checked studies, under half trace to an unresolved V gene, and the reason for the others is unknown. The sample includes hundreds of thousands of clones, with roughly 88% observed a single time. The top ten hold under 0.85% of the sample. Input material: PBMCs. The receptors derive from a boy aged 2-15 years in good health and CMV-seronegative.

The chain joins TRBV30 to TRBJ2-5; TRBD2 aligns across 9 bases. The end of the DNA fits TRBJ2-7 better, so the J call may be wrong. This CDR3 spans 13 amino acids. The germline gives CDR1 GTSNPN, CDR2 SVGIG (reference sequence). CDR3 protein: CAWSVLAGHEQYF. DNA for the CDR3: TGTGCCTGGAGTGTCCTAGCGGGACACGAGCAGTACTTC.

This clone was detected only once. The rearrangement joins TRBV7-6 to TRBJ1-3; tentatively, D is TRBD1 (5 bases). This CDR3 contains 15 residues. V was clipped by 6 bases and J by 2 bases, with 14 bases between them. Germline V gene sequence: CDR1 SGHVS, CDR2 FNYEAQ. The chain's CDR3 is CASSPRRGAGNTIYF. The CDR3 nucleotides are TGTGCCAGCAGTCCTAGACGGGGGGCTGGAAACACCATATATTTT.

The V gene is TRBV10-3, the J gene TRBJ2-6; 7 bases map to TRBD2. The CDR3 has 17 residues. The V gene's germline CDR1 is ENHRY and CDR2 SYGVKD. J was trimmed by 3 bases and V by 8 bases; bases with no gene match: 13. The CDR3 region is CAIPLTGGGSGANVLTF. In DNA form, the CDR3 reads TGTGCCATCCCCCTAACCGGCGGGGGTAGTGGGGCCAACGTCCTGACTTTC.

This chain uses TRBV27 with TRBJ2-7, with a possible D match to TRBD1 (5 bases). This CDR3 is built from 16 residues. Trimming shortened V by 5 bases and J by 0 bases, and 17 bases separated the two germline ends. CDR1 MNHEY and CDR2 SMNVEV come from the germline V gene (reference sequence). The CDR3 loop reads CASSRRPDIYSYEQYF. The CDR3 coding sequence is TGTGCCAGCAGTCGGAGACCGGACATTTACTCCTACGAGCAGTACTTC.

The gene calls are TRBV10-2 and TRBJ2-3; D ambiguous. Germline CDR1 and CDR2: WSHSY and SAAADI. The V gene lost 3 bases and the J gene lost 2 bases, with 3 bases spanning the gap. This CDR3 has 12 residues. CDR3 sequence: CASSDLTDTQYF. The CDR3 DNA follows: TGCGCCAGCAGTGACCTCACAGATACGCAGTATTTT.

This clone was picked up one time. The rearrangement uses TRBV7-8 and TRBJ2-7; possibly TRBD1 for D (7 bases). This CDR3 region has 11 residues. Deletions cut 7 bases from V and 8 bases from J, with 12 bases between. Per the germline V gene, CDR1 is SGHVS and CDR2 is FQNEAQ. This CDR3 is CASTPGGKQYF. CDR3 coding DNA: TGTGCCAGCACCCCAGGGGGGAAGCAGTACTTC.

The chain carries TRBV5-4 and TRBJ2-7; D perhaps matches TRBD2 (6 bases). The CDR3 is 15 amino acids. The germline V gene has CDR1 SGHNT and CDR2 YYREEE (reference sequence). Deletions cut 1 base from V and 2 bases from J, with 13 bases between. The CDR3 sequence: CASSLLTGAAYEQYF. For the CDR3, the DNA is TGTGCCAGCAGCTTGCTGACGGGAGCCGCCTACGAGCAGTACTTC.

The V and J genes are TRBV7-2 and TRBJ2-7; 7 bases agree with TRBD2. The V gene end was trimmed by 1 base and the J gene end by 4 bases; junction bases not matched to a gene: 4. The CDR3 totals 14 residues. Germline CDR1 and CDR2: SGHTA and FQGNSA. CDR3 loop: CASSLGGRGYEQYF. CDR3 nucleotides: TGTGCCAGCAGCTTAGGCGGGAGAGGGTACGAGCAGTACTTC.

The J gene is TRBJ1-5, the V gene TRBV6-1, with unresolved D. This CDR3 is 14 amino acids long. Germline values: CDR1 MNHNS, CDR2 SASEGT. V was clipped by 4 bases and J by 0 bases, with 7 bases between them. The CDR3 DNA is TGTGCCAGCAGTGTTACAGATAGCAATCAGCCCCAGCATTTT. Its translation is CASSVTDSNQPQHF.

The genes are TRBV2 and TRBJ2-7, with 13 nucleotides matching TRBD2. V shed 4 bases and J 1 base; nucleotides not matched to a gene: 4. The CDR3 is 16 residues long. Germline CDR1 and CDR2: SNHLY and FYNNEI. The CDR3 region has the DNA TGTGCCAGCAGTGGGCGGACTAGCGGGAGTTCCTACGAGCAGTACTTC. This encodes CASSGRTSGSSYEQYF.

V gene TRBV30 combines with J gene TRBJ1-5; no reliable D call. The germline V gene encodes CDR1 GTSNPN and CDR2 SVGIG (reference sequence). V was clipped by 3 bases and J by 0 bases, with 6 bases between them. This CDR3 spans 13 amino acids. CDR3 nucleotide sequence: TGTGCCTGGAGGCAGTATAGCAATCAGCCCCAGCATTTT. Its protein product is CAWRQYSNQPQHF. Supplemented by reference TRBV30 and TRBJ1-5, the full variable domain reads SQTIHQWPATLVQPVGSPLSLECTVEGTSNPNLYWYRQAAGRGLQLLFYSVGIGQISSEVPQNLSASRPQDRQFILSSKKLLLSDSGFYLCAWRQYSNQPQHFGDGTRLSIL.

The sample holds one count of this clone. The gene calls are TRBV20-1 and TRBJ1-4; D might be TRBD1 (5 bases). Germline V gene lookup returns CDR1 DFQATT and CDR2 SNEGSKA (reference sequence). The CDR3 length is 11 residues. Trimming left V 3 bases short and J 12 bases short, with 11 bases between. The CDR3 is CSASGGVELFF. DNA of the CDR3: TGCAGTGCTAGTGGGGGGGTTGAACTGTTTTTT.

The V call is TRBV10-3, the J call TRBJ1-4; D remains unclear. This CDR3 has 12 residues. In germline, CDR1 is ENHRY, CDR2 SYGVKD. Deletions cut 2 bases from V and 8 bases from J, with 6 bases between. Written as DNA, the CDR3 is TGTGCCATCAGTGAGCGCGGGGAAAAACTGTTTTTT. Residues: CAISERGEKLFF.

The V call is TRBV9, the J call TRBJ1-1; D ambiguous. This CDR3 has 13 amino acids. The ends were cut back, 0 bases at V and 4 bases at J, with 7 bases in the middle. Per the germline V gene, CDR1 is SGDLS and CDR2 is YYNGEE. In DNA, the CDR3 is TGTGCCAGCAGCGTAGCGGGGAGCACTGAAGCTTTCTTT. This translates into CASSVAGSTEAFF. Using reference TRBV9 and TRBJ1-1 for the parts outside the CDR3, the full variable domain is DSGVTQTPKHLITATGQRVTLRCSPRSGDLSVYWYQQSLDQGLQFLIQYYNGEERAKGNILERFSAQQFPDLHSELNLSSLELGDSALYFCASSVAGSTEAFFGQGTRLTVV.

The chain combines TRBV7-3 with TRBJ2-5; 8 nucleotides align to TRBD1. The germline V gene encodes CDR1 SGHTA and CDR2 FQGTGA. The CDR3 is 15 amino acids. V shed 5 bases, J shed 1 base, and the junction held 6 bases outside the gene matches. The CDR3 DNA follows: TGTGCCAGCAGCGCCTCCGGGACAGGCCAAGAGACCCAGTACTTC. Protein sequence: CASSASGTGQETQYF.

The table lists this clone with a few counts. The V call is TRBV2, the J call TRBJ2-7, with 7 bases fitting TRBD1. Germline loops: CDR1 SNHLY, CDR2 FYNNEI. CDR3 length: 13 residues. V gave up 4 bases and J gave up 3 bases; unmatched junction bases: 3. CDR3 coding DNA: TGTGCCAGCAGTGTCGGGACAGTCTACGAGCAGTACTTC. It translates to CASSVGTVYEQYF.

The chain has TRBV4-1 and TRBJ2-7; 9 bases match TRBD1. CDR3 length equals 14 residues. J was trimmed by 3 bases and V by 4 bases; bases with no gene match: 4. The V gene's germline CDR1 is MGHRA and CDR2 YSYEKL. In DNA form, the CDR3 reads TGCGCCAGCAGCCTGCGGGACAGGGACTACGAGCAGTACTTC. Translation gives CASSLRDRDYEQYF.

This chain connects TRBV30 to TRBJ1-4, with D hard to call. In germline, CDR1 is GTSNPN, CDR2 SVGIG (reference sequence). The CDR3 covers 14 residues. Trimming left V 6 bases short and J 0 bases short, with 11 bases between. The CDR3 sequence: CACLTGATNEKLFF. CDR3 in DNA: TGTGCCTGCCTGACGGGAGCAACTAATGAAAAACTGTTTTTT.